Described below is a single T cell receptor (beta chain) sequence and its context. The antigen remains undetermined. TCRdb's table, derived via immunoSEQ multiplex PCR, lists solely in-frame clones and lacks some. The table records 35,000 to 45,000 clones, roughly 73% of them present only once. Sequencing in the ViraFEST assay came after antigen-specific CD4+ T cells had been expanded with viral peptide pools, which were used to stimulate PBMC. Once cultured for 10 to 11 days, the cells underwent separation to obtain CD4+ T cells. This individual contracted SARS-CoV-2 between March and December 2020, as verified by PCR. The data belong to a study of vaccination effects on CD4 cells after COVID-19. Germline assignment: CDR1 SNHLY and CDR2 FYNNEI. The CDR3 runs 16 residues. J lost 3 bases, V lost 6 bases, and 8 bases had no gene match.

The V and J genes are TRBV2 and TRBJ2-2; 9 positions agree with TRBD2. Sample: CD4+ T cells from PBMCs cultured with a peptide pool, taken before COVID-19 vaccination. The TCR originated in a human donor who had a prior SARS-CoV-2 infection. DNA for the CDR3: TGTGCCAGCAGGGGCGGAGCGGGGGGATACACCGGGGAGCTGTTTTTT. Its translation: CASRGGAGGYTGELFF.